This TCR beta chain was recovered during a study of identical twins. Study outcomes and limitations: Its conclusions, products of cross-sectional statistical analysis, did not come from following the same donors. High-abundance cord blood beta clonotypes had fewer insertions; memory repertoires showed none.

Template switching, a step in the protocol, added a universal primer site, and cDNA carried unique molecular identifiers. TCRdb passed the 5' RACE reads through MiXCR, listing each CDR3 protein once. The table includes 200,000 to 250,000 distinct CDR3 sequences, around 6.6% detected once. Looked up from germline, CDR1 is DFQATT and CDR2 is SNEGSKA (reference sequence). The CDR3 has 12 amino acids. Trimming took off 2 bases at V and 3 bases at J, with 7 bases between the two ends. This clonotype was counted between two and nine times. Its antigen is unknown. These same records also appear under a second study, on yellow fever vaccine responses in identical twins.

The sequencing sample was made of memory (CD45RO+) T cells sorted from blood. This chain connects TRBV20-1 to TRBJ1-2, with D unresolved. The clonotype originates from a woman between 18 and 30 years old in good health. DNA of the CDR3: TGCAGTGCTAGAACTACAGACTATGGCTACACCTTC. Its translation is CSARTTDYGYTF.